This is a list of T cell receptor beta chains from one sample in a study of T cells after yellow fever vaccination. A single record per CDR3 protein comes from TCRdb applying MiXCR to the 5' RACE reads. Counted here are approximately 250,000 distinct CDR3 sequences, around 4.9% occurring once; the ten biggest clones make up about 3.5%. This material consisted of CD4+ T cells sorted from PBMCs, taken on the day of the yellow fever booster vaccination. Receptors were obtained from a man between 18 and 29 years old who received the YFV17D yellow fever vaccine. The CDR3 runs from the conserved cysteine through the conserved F or W. D genes are given only for firm matches. Clone size, where shown, is once, few, many, or a class for clones that have expanded.

TRBJ2-3	NA	many	TRBV7-2	CASHRTGTDTQYF	TGTGCCAGCCACCGAACGGGCACAGATACGCAGTATTTT
TRBJ2-5	NA	few	TRBV29-1	CSVDGRGGETQYF	TGCAGCGTTGATGGCAGGGGAGGGGAGACCCAGTACTTC
TRBJ2-5	NA	many	TRBV7-2	CASSLYKKETQYF	TGTGCCAGCAGCTTATATAAAAAAGAGACCCAGTACTTC
TRBJ2-3	NA	few	TRBV12-3/TRBV12-4	CASSFWIDGGADTQYF	TGTGCCAGCAGTTTCTGGATTGACGGAGGCGCAGATACGCAGTATTTT
TRBJ2-3	NA	NA	TRBV5-5	CASSLGRTDTKYF	TGTGCCAGCAGCCTGGGCCGCACAGATACGAAGTATTTT
TRBJ2-7	NA	NA	TRBV29-1	CSVVAGLTYEQYF	TGCAGCGTTGTCGCAGGTCTTACATACGAGCAGTACTTC
TRBJ1-6	NA	many	TRBV12-3/TRBV12-4	CASSARLRGLLHF	TGTGCCAGCAGTGCACGGTTGAGGGGACTTCTCCACTTT
TRBJ1-2	NA	few	TRBV9	CASSPSKGGFTF	TGTGCCAGCAGCCCCAGTAAGGGGGGCTTCACCTTC
TRBJ1-4	NA	many	TRBV7-2	CASSLRATNEKLFF	TGTGCCAGCAGCTTACGGGCCACCAATGAAAAACTGTTTTTT
TRBJ1-5	NA	many	TRBV6-6	CASSYSEGNQPQHF	TGTGCCAGCAGTTACTCGGAGGGCAATCAGCCCCAGCATTTT
TRBJ2-1	TRBD2	few	TRBV4-3	CASSQLGGLAGNEQFF	TGCGCCAGCAGCCAATTGGGGGGACTAGCGGGTAATGAGCAGTTCTTC
TRBJ1-6	TRBD1	NA	TRBV5-1	CASSRGQGYSPLHF	TGCGCCAGCAGCCGAGGACAGGGTTATTCACCCCTCCACTTT
TRBJ1-2	TRBD1	NA	TRBV4-2	CASSQQGDFYGYTF	TGTGCCAGCAGCCAGCAGGGGGATTTCTATGGCTACACCTTC
TRBJ2-3	NA	NA	TRBV20-1	CSASSGLSTDTQYF	TGCAGTGCTAGTAGCGGACTTAGCACAGATACGCAGTATTTT
TRBJ2-3	NA	many	TRBV21-1	CASSKVGSGGADTQYF	TGTGCCAGCAGCAAAGTGGGCAGCGGGGGTGCAGATACGCAGTATTTT
TRBJ1-1	NA	many	TRBV29-1	CSHLWGAAEAFF	TGCAGCCACCTCTGGGGGGCCGCTGAAGCTTTCTTT
TRBJ1-2	TRBD1	NA	TRBV4-3	CASSQEGAGGFDVPYTF	TGCGCCAGCAGCCAAGAAGGGGCAGGGGGCTTCGACGTCCCCTACACCTTC
TRBJ2-1	TRBD2	many	TRBV6-2/TRBV6-3	CASKDDRTSGRNEQFF	TGTGCCAGCAAAGACGATCGGACTAGCGGAAGGAATGAGCAGTTCTTC
TRBJ2-1	TRBD1	few	TRBV4-1	CASSQAGSSGTGGRNEQFF	TGCGCCAGCAGCCAAGCAGGTTCCTCCGGGACAGGGGGACGCAATGAGCAGTTCTTC
TRBJ2-4	TRBD2	few	TRBV24-1	CATSDPRRGGGNIQYF	TGTGCCACCAGTGATCCCCGGCGGGGGGGAGGAAACATTCAGTACTTC
TRBJ1-5	NA	many	TRBV3-1	CASSQDPRQPQHF	TGCGCCAGCAGCCAAGATCCCCGTCAGCCCCAGCATTTT
TRBJ2-5	NA	NA	TRBV25-1	CASSEGAFRQETQYF	TGTGCCAGCAGTGAAGGGGCATTTCGCCAAGAGACCCAGTACTTC